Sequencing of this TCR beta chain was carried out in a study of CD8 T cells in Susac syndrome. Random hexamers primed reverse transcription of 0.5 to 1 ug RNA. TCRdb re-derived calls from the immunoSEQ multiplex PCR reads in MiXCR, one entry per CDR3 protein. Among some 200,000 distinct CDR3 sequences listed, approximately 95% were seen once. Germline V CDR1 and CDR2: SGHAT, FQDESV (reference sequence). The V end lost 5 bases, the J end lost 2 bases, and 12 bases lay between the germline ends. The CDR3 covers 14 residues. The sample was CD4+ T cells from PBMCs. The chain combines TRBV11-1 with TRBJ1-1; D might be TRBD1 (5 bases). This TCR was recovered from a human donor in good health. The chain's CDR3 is CASSHRDSNTEAFF. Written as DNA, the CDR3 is TGTGCCAGCAGCCACCGGGACTCTAACACTGAAGCTTTCTTT.